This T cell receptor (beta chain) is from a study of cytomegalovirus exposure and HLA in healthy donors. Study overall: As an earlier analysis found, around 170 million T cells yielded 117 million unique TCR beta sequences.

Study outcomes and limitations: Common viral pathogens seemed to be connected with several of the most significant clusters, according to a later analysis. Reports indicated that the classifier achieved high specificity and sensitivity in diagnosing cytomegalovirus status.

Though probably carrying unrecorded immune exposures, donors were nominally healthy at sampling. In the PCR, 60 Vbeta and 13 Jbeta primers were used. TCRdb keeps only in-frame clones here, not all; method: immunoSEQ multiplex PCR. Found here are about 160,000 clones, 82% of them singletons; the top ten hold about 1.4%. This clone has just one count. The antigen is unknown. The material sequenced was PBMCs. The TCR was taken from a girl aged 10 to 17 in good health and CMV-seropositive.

DNA of the CDR3: TGTGCCAGCTCACCACCAAGTGACGGGTATGGCTACACCTTC. It translates to CASSPPSDGYGYTF. The chain combines TRBV18 with TRBJ1-2; D is undetermined. Germline V gene lookup returns CDR1 KGHSH and CDR2 LQKENI. The CDR3 is 14 amino acids. V was clipped by 0 bases and J by 5 bases, with 10 bases between them.